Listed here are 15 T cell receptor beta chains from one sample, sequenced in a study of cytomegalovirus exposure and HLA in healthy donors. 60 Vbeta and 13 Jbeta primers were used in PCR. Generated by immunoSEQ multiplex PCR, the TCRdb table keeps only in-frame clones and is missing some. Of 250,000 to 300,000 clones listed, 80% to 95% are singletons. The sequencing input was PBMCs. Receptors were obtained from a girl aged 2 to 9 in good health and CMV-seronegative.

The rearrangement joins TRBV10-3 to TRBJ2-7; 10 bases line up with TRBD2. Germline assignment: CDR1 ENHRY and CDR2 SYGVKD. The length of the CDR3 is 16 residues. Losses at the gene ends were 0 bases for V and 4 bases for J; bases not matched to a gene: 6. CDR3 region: CAISESPSGSRYEQYF. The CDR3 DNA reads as TGTGCCATCAGTGAGTCGCCTAGCGGGAGTAGGTACGAGCAGTACTTC.

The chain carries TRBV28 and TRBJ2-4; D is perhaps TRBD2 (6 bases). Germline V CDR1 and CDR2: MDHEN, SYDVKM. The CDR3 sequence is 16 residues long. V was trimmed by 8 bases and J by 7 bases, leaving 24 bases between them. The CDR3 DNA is TGTGCCAGCCTCGCAATAGATGCCGGGGGTAGGAACATTCAGTACTTC. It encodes CASLAIDAGGRNIQYF.

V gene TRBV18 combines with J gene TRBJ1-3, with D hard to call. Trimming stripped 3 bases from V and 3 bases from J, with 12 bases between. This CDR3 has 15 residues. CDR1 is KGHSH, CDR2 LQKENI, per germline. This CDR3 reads CASSPTRESGNTIYF. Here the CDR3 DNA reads TGTGCCAGCTCACCGACAAGAGAGAGTGGAAACACCATATATTTT. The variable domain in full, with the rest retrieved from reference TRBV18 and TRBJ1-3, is NAGVMQNPRHLVRRRGQEARLRCSPMKGHSHVYWYRQLPEEGLKFMVYLQKENIIDESGMPKERFSAEFPKEGPSILRIQQVVRGDSAAYFCASSPTRESGNTIYFGEGSWLTVV.

The CDR3 loop reads CASSVRIGTGSNYGYTF. The CDR3 region has the DNA TGTGCCAGTAGTGTCCGAATCGGGACAGGCTCTAACTATGGCTACACCTTC. This chain connects TRBV19 to TRBJ1-2; TRBD1 matches at 8 bases. The V segment lost 5 bases and the J segment 0 bases; nucleotides outside the gene matches: 11. Looked up from germline, CDR1 is LNHDA and CDR2 is SQIVND (reference sequence). This CDR3 comprises 17 residues.

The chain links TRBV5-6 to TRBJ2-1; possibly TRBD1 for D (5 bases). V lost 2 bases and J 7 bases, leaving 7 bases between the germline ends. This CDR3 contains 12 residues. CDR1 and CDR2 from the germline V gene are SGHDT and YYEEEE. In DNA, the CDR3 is TGTGCCAGCAGCTTAGGGGTGAATGAGCAGTTCTTC. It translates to CASSLGVNEQFF.

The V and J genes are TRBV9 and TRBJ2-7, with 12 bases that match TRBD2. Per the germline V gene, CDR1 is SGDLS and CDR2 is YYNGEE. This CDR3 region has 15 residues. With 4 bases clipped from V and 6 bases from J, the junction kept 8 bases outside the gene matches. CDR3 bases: TGTGCCAGCAGCCGGACTAGCGGGGCAGGGGGCGAGCAGTACTTC. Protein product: CASSRTSGAGGEQYF.

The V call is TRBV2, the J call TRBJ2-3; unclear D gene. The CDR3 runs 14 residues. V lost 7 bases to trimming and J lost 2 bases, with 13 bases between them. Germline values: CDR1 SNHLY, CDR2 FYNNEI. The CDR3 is CASTIRFSTDTQYF. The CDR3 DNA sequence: TGTGCCAGCACTATCAGGTTCTCCACAGATACGCAGTATTTT.

CDR3 amino acids: CASSQMAGLAGEQYF. The CDR3 DNA sequence: TGTGCCAGCAGCCAAATGGCGGGACTAGCGGGCGAGCAGTACTTC. The gene calls are TRBV14 and TRBJ2-7; TRBD2 matches at 12 bases. The germline gives CDR1 SGHDN, CDR2 FVKESK. The CDR3 has 15 amino acids. The trim removed 2 bases at V and 6 bases at J, leaving 5 bases unmatched.

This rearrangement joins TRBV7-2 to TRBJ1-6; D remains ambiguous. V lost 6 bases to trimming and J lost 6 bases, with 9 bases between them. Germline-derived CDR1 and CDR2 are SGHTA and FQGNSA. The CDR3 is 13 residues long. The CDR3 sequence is CASRGNFNSPLHF. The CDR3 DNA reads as TGTGCCAGCAGGGGCAATTTTAATTCACCCCTCCACTTT.

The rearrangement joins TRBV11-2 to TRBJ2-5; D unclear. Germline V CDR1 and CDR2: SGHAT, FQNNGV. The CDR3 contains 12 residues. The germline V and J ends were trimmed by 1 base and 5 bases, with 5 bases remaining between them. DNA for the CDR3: TGTGCCAGCAGCTTAGGAAGCGAGACCCAGTACTTC. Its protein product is CASSLGSETQYF.

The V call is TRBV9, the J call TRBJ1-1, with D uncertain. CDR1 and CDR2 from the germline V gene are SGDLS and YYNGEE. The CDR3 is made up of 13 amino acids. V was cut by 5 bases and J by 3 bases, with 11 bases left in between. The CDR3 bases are TGTGCCAGCAGATCCGGGGATGACACTGAAGCTTTCTTT. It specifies CASRSGDDTEAFF.

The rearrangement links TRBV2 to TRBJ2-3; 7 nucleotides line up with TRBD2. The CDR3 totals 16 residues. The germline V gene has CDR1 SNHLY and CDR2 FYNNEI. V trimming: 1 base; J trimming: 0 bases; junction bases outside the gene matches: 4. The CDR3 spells CASSEEAGVSTDTQYF. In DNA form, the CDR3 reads TGTGCCAGCAGTGAAGAGGCGGGAGTTAGCACAGATACGCAGTATTTT.

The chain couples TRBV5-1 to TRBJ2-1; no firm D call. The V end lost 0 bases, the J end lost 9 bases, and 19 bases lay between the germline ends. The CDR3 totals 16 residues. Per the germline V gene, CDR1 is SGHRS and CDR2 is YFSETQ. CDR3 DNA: TGCGCCAGCAGCTTGGGTCCCGCTAGTCAAGCTAGTGAGCAGTTCTTC. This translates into CASSLGPASQASEQFF.

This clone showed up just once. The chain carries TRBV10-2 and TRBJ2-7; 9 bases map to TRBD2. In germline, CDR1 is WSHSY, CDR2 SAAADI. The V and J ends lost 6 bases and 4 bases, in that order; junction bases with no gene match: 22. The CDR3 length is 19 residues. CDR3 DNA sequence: TGCGCCAGCAGAGCCCGCAGCGGGCGGGCGGGAGGGCCATTGTACGAGCAGTACTTC. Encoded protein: CASRARSGRAGGPLYEQYF.

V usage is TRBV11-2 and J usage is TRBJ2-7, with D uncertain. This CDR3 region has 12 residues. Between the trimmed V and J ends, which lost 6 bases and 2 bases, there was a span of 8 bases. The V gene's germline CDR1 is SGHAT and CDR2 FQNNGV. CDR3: CASSLQTYEQYF. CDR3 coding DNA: TGTGCCAGCAGTCTGCAGACCTACGAGCAGTACTTC.